This TCR beta chain derives from a study of blood T cell repertoires in COVID-19. Study summary: Researchers got acute and convalescent COVID-19 samples from the United States, Italy and Spain.

V lost 9 bases, J lost 0 bases, and 4 bases lay in between. The CDR3 is made up of 11 amino acids. Germline V lookup: CDR1 LNHNV, CDR2 YYDKDF (reference sequence). The table lists this clone with a few counts. Generated by immunoSEQ multiplex PCR, the TCRdb table keeps only in-frame clones and is missing some. This sample carries roughly 170,000 clones, around 80% of them seen once, and the ten largest clones take approximately 12%. Those enrolled, adults aged roughly 18 to 100 years, came from around 25 US areas. Sequenced input: PBMCs or T cells enriched from blood (not recorded which). The chain links TRBV15 to TRBJ2-3; D gene uncertain. The clonotype comes from a man in his fifties who had recovered from COVID-19. The CDR3 protein is CATPSTDTQYF. DNA of the CDR3: TGTGCCACTCCTAGCACAGATACGCAGTATTTT.